A single TCR beta chain is shown here with its context. Seattle researchers signed up patients amid active infection and tracked them longitudinally. This sample is part of a study of blood T cell repertoires in COVID-19. Looking at the study overall: PBMCs, B-cell-depleted T cells, or T cells provided the cDNA or gDNA that made up the material.

Profiled with immunoSEQ multiplex PCR; TCRdb holds only in-frame clones, not every one. The data show 170,000 or so clones, roughly four fifths seen once. Source material: peripheral blood. This sequence was found in a woman between 65 and 79 years old with COVID-19, enrolled during active disease.

The CDR3 DNA sequence: TGTGCCAGCAGACCAGGGGACGCCGCCTCTGGAAACACCATATATTTT. It encodes CASRPGDAASGNTIYF. This chain joins TRBV27 and TRBJ1-3; D possibly corresponds to TRBD1 (6 bases). This CDR3 region has 16 residues. Trimming stripped 6 bases from V and 0 bases from J, with 15 bases between. CDR1 is MNHEY and CDR2 is SMNVEV in the germline V gene (reference sequence).